This entry features one TCR beta chain sequence. TCRdb's table, derived via immunoSEQ multiplex PCR, lists solely in-frame clones and lacks some. The sample holds approximately 330,000 clones, approximately 87% seen once. The data were obtained in a study of blood T cell repertoires in COVID-19. Study details: In each case, the material was cDNA or gDNA derived from T cells, B-cell-depleted T cells, or PBMCs.

The sequence was collected from a woman aged 45 to 65 with active or convalescent COVID-19. Sequenced sample: peripheral blood.

The CDR3 sequence: CASSSLSGTLYNEQFF. CDR3 DNA sequence: TGTGCCAGCAGTTCCCTTAGCGGGACGCTTTACAATGAGCAGTTCTTC. The rearrangement uses TRBV27 and TRBJ2-1; 8 nucleotides line up with TRBD2. Per germline, CDR1 MNHEY and CDR2 SMNVEV (reference sequence). The J segment lost 4 bases and the V segment lost 4 bases, leaving 9 bases of the junction unmatched. CDR3 length: 16 amino acids.